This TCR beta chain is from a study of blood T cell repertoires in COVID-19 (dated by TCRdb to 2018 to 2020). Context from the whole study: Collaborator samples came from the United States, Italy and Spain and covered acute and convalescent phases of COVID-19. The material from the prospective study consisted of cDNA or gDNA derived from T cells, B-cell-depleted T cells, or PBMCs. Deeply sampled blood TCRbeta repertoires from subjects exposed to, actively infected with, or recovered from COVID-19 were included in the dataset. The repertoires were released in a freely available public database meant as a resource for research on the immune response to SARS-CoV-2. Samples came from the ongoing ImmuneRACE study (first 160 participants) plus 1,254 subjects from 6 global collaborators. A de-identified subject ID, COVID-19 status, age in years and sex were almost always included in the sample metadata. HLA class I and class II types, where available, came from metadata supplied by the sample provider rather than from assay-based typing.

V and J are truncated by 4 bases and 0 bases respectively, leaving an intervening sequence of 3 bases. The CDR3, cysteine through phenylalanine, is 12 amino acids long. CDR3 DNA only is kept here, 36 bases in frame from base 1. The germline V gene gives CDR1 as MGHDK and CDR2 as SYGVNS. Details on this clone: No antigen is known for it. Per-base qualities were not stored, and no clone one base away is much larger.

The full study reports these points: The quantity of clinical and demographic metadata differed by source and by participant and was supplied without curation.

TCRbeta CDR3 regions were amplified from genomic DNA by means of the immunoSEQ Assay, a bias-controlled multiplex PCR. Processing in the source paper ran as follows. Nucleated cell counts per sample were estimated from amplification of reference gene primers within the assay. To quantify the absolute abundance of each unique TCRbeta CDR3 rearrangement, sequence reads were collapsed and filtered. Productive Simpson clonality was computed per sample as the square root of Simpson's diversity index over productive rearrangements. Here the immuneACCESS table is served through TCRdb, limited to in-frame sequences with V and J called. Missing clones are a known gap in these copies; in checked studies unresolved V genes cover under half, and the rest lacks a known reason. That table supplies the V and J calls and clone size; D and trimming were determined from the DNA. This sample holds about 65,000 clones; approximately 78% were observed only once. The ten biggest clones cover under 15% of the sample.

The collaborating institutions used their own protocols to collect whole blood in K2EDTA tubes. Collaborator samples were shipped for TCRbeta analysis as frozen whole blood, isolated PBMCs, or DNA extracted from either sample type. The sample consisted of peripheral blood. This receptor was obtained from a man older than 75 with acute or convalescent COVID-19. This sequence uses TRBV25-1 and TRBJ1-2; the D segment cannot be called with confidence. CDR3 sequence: CASSASNYGYTF. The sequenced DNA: TGTGCCAGCAGTGCATCTAACTATGGCTACACCTTC.